This TCR beta chain appears in the sequencing data of a study of T cell changes during pregnancy in multiple sclerosis. The table came from immunoSEQ multiplex PCR; TCRdb's copy has only in-frame clones and leaves some out. The sample contains tens of thousands of clones, 85% to 95% of which appear only once. CDR3 size: 17 residues. Germline values: CDR1 SGDLS, CDR2 YYNGEE. The junction had 9 bases not matched to a gene; V was cut back by 3 bases and J by 3 bases. V is TRBV9 and J is TRBJ1-5; TRBD1 matches at 10 bases. This specimen consisted of peripheral blood, obtained after pregnancy. This TCR derives from a female donor with multiple sclerosis, enrolled in a pregnancy study. CDR3 in amino acids: CASSGGQGTTYNQPQHF. CDR3 DNA: TGTGCCAGCAGCGGGGGACAGGGGACAACTTACAATCAGCCCCAGCATTTT. Full variable domain (rest looked up from reference TRBV9 and TRBJ1-5): DSGVTQTPKHLITATGQRVTLRCSPRSGDLSVYWYQQSLDQGLQFLIQYYNGEERAKGNILERFSAQQFPDLHSELNLSSLELGDSALYFCASSGGQGTTYNQPQHFGDGTRLSIL.